This T cell receptor (beta chain) was recorded in a study of technical replicates of blood from several donors (dated by TCRdb to 2016 to 2017). Concerning this clone itself: What this receptor recognizes is not known. One base away there is no much larger clone; base qualities are not given.

From the cysteine up to the phenylalanine, the CDR3 has a length of 15 residues. Solely the CDR3 DNA is kept, with 45 bases framed from the first base. Trimming costs V 0 bases and J 4 bases, and their ends lie 12 bases apart. CDR1 and CDR2 were assigned from the germline V gene as KGHSY and FQNENV. Preparation of the library involved the immunoSEQ multiplex PCR assay. TCRdb mirrors the immuneACCESS table, restricted to in-frame sequences. Some clones are absent from its copies; in checked studies, under half trace to an unresolved V gene, and the reason for the others is unknown. This sample lists around 70,000 clones; about 97% were detected once. Approximately 0.28% of the sample comes from the top ten.

The rearranged chain carries TRBV16 and TRBJ1-1; the D gene assignment is ambiguous. This receptor was taken from a human donor in good health. Input material: T cells isolated from PBMCs. The CDR3 region: CASSQSRGFGTEAFF. The DNA is TGTGCCAGCAGCCAATCAAGAGGGTTCGGCACTGAAGCTTTCTTT.